The T cell receptor beta chain under discussion was sequenced for a study of blood T cell repertoires in COVID-19 (TCRdb year 2020). For the wider study: Collaborator samples came from the United States, Italy and Spain and covered acute and convalescent phases of COVID-19. The material from the prospective study consisted of cDNA or gDNA derived from T cells, B-cell-depleted T cells, or PBMCs. Subjects who had been exposed to COVID-19, were actively infected with it, or had recovered from it provided the deeply sampled blood TCRbeta repertoires that made up the dataset. The repertoires were made available in a free public database intended to serve as a resource for research on the immune response to SARS-CoV-2. Samples were obtained from the ongoing ImmuneRACE study (first 160 participants) and from about 1,300 subjects provided by 6 global collaborators. A de-identified subject ID, COVID-19 status, age in years and sex were almost always included in the sample metadata. Where HLA class I and class II types were available, the types were taken from metadata supplied by the sample provider, not from assay-based typing.

TCRbeta CDR3 regions were amplified from genomic DNA by means of the immunoSEQ Assay, a bias-controlled multiplex PCR. Regarding the original processing steps: Nucleated cell counts per sample were estimated from amplification of reference gene primers within the assay. To quantify the absolute abundance of each unique TCRbeta CDR3 rearrangement, sequence reads were collapsed and filtered. Productive Simpson clonality was computed per sample as the square root of Simpson's diversity index over productive rearrangements. TCRdb retrieved this table from immuneACCESS and kept in-frame rearrangements only. Not all clones are present; in checked studies, unresolved V genes account for under half, and no reason is known for the remainder. V, J and clone size are taken as reported in that table, and D and trimming were inferred from the DNA itself. This sample lists about 210,000 clones; about 86% were detected once. About 8.9% of the sample goes to the ten largest clones.

Study-wide conclusions, independent of this receptor: How much clinical and demographic metadata was included differed by source and by participant, and the metadata was provided uncurated.

Whole blood was collected in K2EDTA tubes by collaborating institutions according to the institutions' own protocols. For TCRbeta analysis, collaborators shipped samples as frozen whole blood, isolated PBMCs, or DNA extracted from either of those sample types. Remarks on this clone: Its antigen is not yet known. Base-call qualities are not available, and no considerably larger clone is one nucleotide away.

The junction carries 11 bases between V and J, which are trimmed by 2 bases and 6 bases respectively. Including the terminal cysteine and phenylalanine, the CDR3 comprises 14 residues. The read is trimmed to its CDR3 DNA, 42 bases read in frame from base 1. The germline V gene encodes CDR1 SGHDT and CDR2 YYEEEE. The sample comprised peripheral blood. Recombination joined TRBV5-6 with TRBJ2-2; 5 matching bases give a weak D call of TRBD2. This receptor was obtained from a woman aged 45-65 years with acute or convalescent COVID-19. Read as DNA, the sequence is TGTGCCAGCAGCTTCCCGACGGAGGCCGGGGAGCTGTTTTTT. Its coded protein is CASSFPTEAGELFF.